The present T cell receptor (beta chain) was sequenced within a study of T cells after yellow fever vaccination. Overall study context: The fractions with low cell numbers were processed using SMART-Seq v4 Ultra Low Input. Study-level findings and limits: The study found a weaker secondary response that peaked faster, day 5 versus 15.

CDR1 and CDR2 from the germline V gene are SGHTA and FQGNSA. Trimming left V 5 bases short and J 5 bases short, with 18 bases between. The CDR3 spans 15 residues. This clonotype has only a few counts. What it binds is unknown. TCR cDNA, made by 5'RACE template switching, carried an added universal primer site and UMIs. Each CDR3 protein gets one entry after TCRdb re-called the 5' RACE reads with MiXCR. This sample carries hundreds of thousands of distinct CDR3 sequences, roughly 3.9% of them seen once, and the ten largest clones take roughly 25%. V is TRBV7-2 and J is TRBJ1-1; D is unclear. The TCR originated in a man aged 18 to 30 who received the YFV17D yellow fever vaccine. Here the sequenced sample was PBMCs, taken 5 days after the yellow fever booster vaccination. CDR3: CASSRPGARRTEAFF. CDR3 coding DNA: TGTGCCAGCAGCCGCCCAGGAGCCCGGCGGACTGAAGCTTTCTTT. The entire variable domain, with the rest obtained from reference TRBV7-2 and TRBJ1-1, is as follows: GAGVSQSPSNKVTEKGKDVELRCDPISGHTALYWYRQSLGQGLEFLIYFQGNSAPDKSGLPSDRFSAERTGGSVSTLTIQRTQQEDSAVYLCASSRPGARRTEAFFGQGTRLTVV.